This T cell receptor beta chain is drawn from a study of blood T cell repertoires in COVID-19. Across the whole study: Acute-phase and convalescent COVID-19 samples originated in the United States, Italy and Spain. Sources were T cells, B-cell-depleted T cells, or PBMCs; the material itself was cDNA or gDNA.

The CDR3 has 15 amino acids. Looked up from germline, CDR1 is SGHRS and CDR2 is YFSETQ. Trimming took off 6 bases at V and 0 bases at J, with 15 bases between the two ends. The repertoire was sequenced with immunoSEQ multiplex PCR; TCRdb's copy has only in-frame clones and lacks some. The sample gives approximately 260,000 clones, about 80% of which show up once; 9.6% is in the top ten. The sequence was collected from a woman of 80 years or more with acute or convalescent COVID-19. The chain recombines TRBV5-1 with TRBJ1-1; tentatively, D is TRBD1 (5 bases). The sample consisted of peripheral blood. For the CDR3, the DNA is TGCGCCAGCACCCTAACGGGGGGGGTGAACACTGAAGCTTTCTTT. Translating it yields CASTLTGGVNTEAFF.